This TCR beta chain appears in the sequencing data of a study of blood T cell repertoires in COVID-19 (dated by TCRdb to the early 2020s). The study in broad terms: Collaborator samples came from the United States, Italy and Spain and covered acute and convalescent phases of COVID-19. Deeply sampled blood TCRbeta repertoires from subjects exposed to, actively infected with, or recovered from COVID-19 were included in the dataset. The sample metadata nearly always contained a de-identified subject ID, COVID-19 status, age in years and sex. The repertoires were released in a freely available public database intended as a resource for research on the immune response to SARS-CoV-2. Where HLA class I and class II types were available, the types were taken from metadata supplied by the sample provider, not from assay-based typing. The material from the prospective study consisted of cDNA or gDNA derived from T cells, B-cell-depleted T cells, or PBMCs. The samples were drawn from two sources: the first 160 participants of the ongoing ImmuneRACE study, and about 1,300 subjects contributed by 6 global collaborators. General study outcomes and caveats: The quantity of clinical and demographic metadata differed by source and by participant and was supplied without curation.

Comments on this clone: Its antigen target is currently unknown. Base qualities are not recorded, but no much larger clone differs from it by a single base.

TCRbeta CDR3 regions were amplified from genomic DNA by means of the immunoSEQ Assay, a bias-controlled multiplex PCR. The authors' pipeline ran thus. The number of nucleated cells in each sample was estimated by amplification of reference gene primers within the assay. Sequence reads were collapsed and filtered to measure the absolute abundance of every unique TCRbeta CDR3 rearrangement. For each sample, productive Simpson clonality was calculated as the square root of Simpson's diversity index across productive rearrangements. This is the immuneACCESS table as TCRdb keeps it, with only in-frame sequences that have V and J called. A part of the clones is gone; compared with another copy, unresolved V genes explain less than half, and the rest is unexplained. The D gene and trimming were derived from the DNA, and the V and J assignments and clone size from that table. Across this sample there are 35,000 to 45,000 clones, with about 70% seen only once. The top ten clones comprise approximately 61% of the sample.

The CDR3, cysteine through phenylalanine, is 15 amino acids long. The CDR3 DNA has 45 bases and is translated from base 1. Ends trimmed: V by 7 bases, J by 6 bases; bases unmatched to a gene: 8. CDR1 SNHLY and CDR2 FYNNEI were looked up in the germline V gene. Whole blood was collected in K2EDTA tubes by collaborating institutions according to the institutions' own protocols. Collaborator samples were shipped for TCRbeta analysis as frozen whole blood, isolated PBMCs, or DNA extracted from either sample type. The chain uses TRBV2 and TRBJ2-2, and TRBD2 matches 10 of the central bases. This sequence originates from an elderly man with acute or convalescent COVID-19. Sequenced material: peripheral blood. The nucleotide sequence reads as follows: TGTGCCAGCATGGCTAGCGGGAGTTCGTCCGGGGAGCTGTTTTTT. The resulting protein is CASMASGSSSGELFF.